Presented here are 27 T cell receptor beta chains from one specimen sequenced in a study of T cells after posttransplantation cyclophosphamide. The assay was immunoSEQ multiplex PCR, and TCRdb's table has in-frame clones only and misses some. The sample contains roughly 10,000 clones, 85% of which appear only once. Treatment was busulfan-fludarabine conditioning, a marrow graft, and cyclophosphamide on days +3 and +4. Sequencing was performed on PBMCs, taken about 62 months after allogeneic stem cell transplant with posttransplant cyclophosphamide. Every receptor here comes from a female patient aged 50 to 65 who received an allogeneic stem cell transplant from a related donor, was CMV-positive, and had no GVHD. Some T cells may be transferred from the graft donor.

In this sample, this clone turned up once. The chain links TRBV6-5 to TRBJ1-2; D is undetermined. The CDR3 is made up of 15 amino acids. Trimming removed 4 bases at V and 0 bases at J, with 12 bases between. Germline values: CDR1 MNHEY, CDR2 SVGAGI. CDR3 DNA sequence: TGTGCCAGCAGTTCGGGAGGGAGGGCTAACTATGGCTACACCTTC. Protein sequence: CASSSGGRANYGYTF.

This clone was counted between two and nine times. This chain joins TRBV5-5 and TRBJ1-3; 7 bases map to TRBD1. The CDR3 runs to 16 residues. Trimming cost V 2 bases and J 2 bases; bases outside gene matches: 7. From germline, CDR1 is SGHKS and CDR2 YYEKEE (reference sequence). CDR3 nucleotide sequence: TGTGCCAGCAGCTTCGCCACAGGGACAGCTGGAAACACCATATATTTT. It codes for CASSFATGTAGNTIYF.

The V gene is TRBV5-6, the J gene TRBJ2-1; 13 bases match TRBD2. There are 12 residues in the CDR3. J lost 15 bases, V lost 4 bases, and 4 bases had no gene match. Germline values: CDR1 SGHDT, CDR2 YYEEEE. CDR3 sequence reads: CASSRGLAGLFF. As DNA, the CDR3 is TGTGCCAGCAGCAGGGGACTAGCGGGACTGTTCTTC.

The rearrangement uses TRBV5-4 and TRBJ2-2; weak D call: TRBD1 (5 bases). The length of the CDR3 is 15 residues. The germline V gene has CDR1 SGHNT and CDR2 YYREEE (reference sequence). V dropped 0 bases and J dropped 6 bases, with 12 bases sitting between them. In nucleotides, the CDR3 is TGTGCCAGCAGCTTGGCAGGGAAGGTCGCCGGGGAGCTGTTTTTT. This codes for CASSLAGKVAGELFF.

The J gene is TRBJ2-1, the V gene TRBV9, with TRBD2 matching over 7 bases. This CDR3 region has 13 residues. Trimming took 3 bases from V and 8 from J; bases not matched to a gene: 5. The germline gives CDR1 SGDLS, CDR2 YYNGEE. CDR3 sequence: CASSGGGEDEQFF. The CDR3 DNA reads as TGTGCCAGCAGCGGTGGGGGGGAGGATGAGCAGTTCTTC. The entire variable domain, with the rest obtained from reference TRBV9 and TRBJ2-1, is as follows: DSGVTQTPKHLITATGQRVTLRCSPRSGDLSVYWYQQSLDQGLQFLIQYYNGEERAKGNILERFSAQQFPDLHSELNLSSLELGDSALYFCASSGGGEDEQFFGPGTRLTVL.

The CDR3, as DNA: TGCGCCAGCAGCCCGCGGACAGCGGCCCTCAGCACAGATACGCAGTATTTT. Protein sequence: CASSPRTAALSTDTQYF. V gene TRBV5-1 combines with J gene TRBJ2-3; possible D gene TRBD1, 6 bases. The CDR3 covers 17 residues. The germline CDR1 and CDR2 sequences are SGHRS and YFSETQ. V gave up 4 bases and J gave up 0 bases, with 18 bases separating them.

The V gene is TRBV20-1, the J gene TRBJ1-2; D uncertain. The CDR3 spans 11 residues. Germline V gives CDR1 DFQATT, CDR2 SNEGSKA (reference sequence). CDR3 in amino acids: CIKPNSYGYTF. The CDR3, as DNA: TGCATCAAGCCTAATAGCTATGGCTACACCTTC.

The CDR3 DNA reads TGTGCCAGCTCACTCCCACCCGGACGGGGGAACTATGGCTACACCTTC. Its translation: CASSLPPGRGNYGYTF. The gene calls are TRBV18 and TRBJ1-2; weak D call: TRBD1 (5 bases). CDR1 KGHSH and CDR2 LQKENI come from the germline V gene. The CDR3 is made up of 16 amino acids. The V gene lost 4 bases and the J gene lost 2 bases, with 17 bases spanning the gap. The entire variable domain, with the rest obtained from reference TRBV18 and TRBJ1-2, is as follows: NAGVMQNPRHLVRRRGQEARLRCSPMKGHSHVYWYRQLPEEGLKFMVYLQKENIIDESGMPKERFSAEFPKEGPSILRIQQVVRGDSAAYFCASSLPPGRGNYGYTFGSGTRLTVV.

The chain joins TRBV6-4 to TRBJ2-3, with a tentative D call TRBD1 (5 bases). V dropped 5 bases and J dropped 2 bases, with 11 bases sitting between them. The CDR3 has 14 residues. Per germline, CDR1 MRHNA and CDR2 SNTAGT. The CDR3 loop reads CASSITGTTDTQYF. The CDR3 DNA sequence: TGTGCCAGCAGTATAACAGGTACCACAGATACGCAGTATTTT.

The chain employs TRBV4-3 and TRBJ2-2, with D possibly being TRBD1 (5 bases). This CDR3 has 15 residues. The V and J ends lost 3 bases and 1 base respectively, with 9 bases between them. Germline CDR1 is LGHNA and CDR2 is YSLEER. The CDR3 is CASSHDTGNTGELFF. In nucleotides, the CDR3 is TGCGCCAGCAGCCACGATACAGGGAACACCGGGGAGCTGTTTTTT.

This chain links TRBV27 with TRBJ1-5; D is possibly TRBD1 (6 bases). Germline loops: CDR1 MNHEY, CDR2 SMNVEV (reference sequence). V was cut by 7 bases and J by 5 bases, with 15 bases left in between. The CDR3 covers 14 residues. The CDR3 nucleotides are TGTGCCAGCAAGGGGGTGGGGCCCCATCAGCCCCAGCATTTT. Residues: CASKGVGPHQPQHF.

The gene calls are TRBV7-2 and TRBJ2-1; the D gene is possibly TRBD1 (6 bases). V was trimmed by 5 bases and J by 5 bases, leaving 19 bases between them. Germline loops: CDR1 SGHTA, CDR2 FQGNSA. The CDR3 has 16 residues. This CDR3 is CASSQLGAGTNNEQFF. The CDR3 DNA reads TGTGCCAGCAGCCAGCTAGGGGCAGGGACAAACAATGAGCAGTTCTTC.

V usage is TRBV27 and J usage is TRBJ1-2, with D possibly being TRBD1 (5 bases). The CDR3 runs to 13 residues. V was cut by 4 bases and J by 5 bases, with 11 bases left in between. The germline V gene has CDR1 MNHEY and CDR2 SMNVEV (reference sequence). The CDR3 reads CASSSTQGYGYTF. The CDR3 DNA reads TGTGCCAGCAGTTCAACCCAGGGTTATGGCTACACCTTC.

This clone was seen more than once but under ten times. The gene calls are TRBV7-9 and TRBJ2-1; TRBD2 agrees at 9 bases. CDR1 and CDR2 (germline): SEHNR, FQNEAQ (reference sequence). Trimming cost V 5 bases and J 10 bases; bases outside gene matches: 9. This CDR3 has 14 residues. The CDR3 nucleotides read TGTGCCAGCAGCGTTCTAGCGGGGAAGAGGGAGCAGTTCTTC. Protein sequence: CASSVLAGKREQFF.

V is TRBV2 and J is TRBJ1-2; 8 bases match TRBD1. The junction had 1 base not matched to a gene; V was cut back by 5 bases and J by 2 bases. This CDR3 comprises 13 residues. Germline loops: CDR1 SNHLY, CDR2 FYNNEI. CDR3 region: CASSRQGNYGYTF. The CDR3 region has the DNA TGTGCCAGCAGTCGACAGGGGAACTATGGCTACACCTTC.

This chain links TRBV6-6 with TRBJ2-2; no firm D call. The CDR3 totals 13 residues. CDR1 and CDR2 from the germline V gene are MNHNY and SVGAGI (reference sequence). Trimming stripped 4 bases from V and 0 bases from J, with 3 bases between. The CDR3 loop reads CASSSSNTGELFF. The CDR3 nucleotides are TGTGCCAGCAGTTCCTCGAACACCGGGGAGCTGTTTTTT.

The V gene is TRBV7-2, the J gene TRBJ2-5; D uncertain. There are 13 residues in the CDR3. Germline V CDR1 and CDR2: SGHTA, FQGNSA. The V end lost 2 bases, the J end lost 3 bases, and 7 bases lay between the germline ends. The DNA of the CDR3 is TGTGCCAGCAGCTTAAAACGGGAAGAGACCCAGTACTTC. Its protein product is CASSLKREETQYF. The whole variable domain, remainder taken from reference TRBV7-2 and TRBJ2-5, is GAGVSQSPSNKVTEKGKDVELRCDPISGHTALYWYRQSLGQGLEFLIYFQGNSAPDKSGLPSDRFSAERTGGSVSTLTIQRTQQEDSAVYLCASSLKREETQYFGPGTRLLVL.

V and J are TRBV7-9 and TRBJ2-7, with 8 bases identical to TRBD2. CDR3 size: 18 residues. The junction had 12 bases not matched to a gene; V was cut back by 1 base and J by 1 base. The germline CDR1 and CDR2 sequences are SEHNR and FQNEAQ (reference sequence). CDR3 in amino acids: CASSLGGGASGWSYEQYF. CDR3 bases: TGTGCCAGCAGCTTAGGGGGGGGAGCTAGCGGGTGGTCCTACGAGCAGTACTTC.

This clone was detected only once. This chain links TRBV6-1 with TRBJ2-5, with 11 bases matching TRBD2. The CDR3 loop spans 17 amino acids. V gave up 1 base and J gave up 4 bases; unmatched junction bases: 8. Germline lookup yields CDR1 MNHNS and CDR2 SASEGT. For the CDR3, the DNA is TGTGCCAGCAGTGAAGGGACTAGCGGGCCGCGCTCAGAGACCCAGTACTTC. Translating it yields CASSEGTSGPRSETQYF.

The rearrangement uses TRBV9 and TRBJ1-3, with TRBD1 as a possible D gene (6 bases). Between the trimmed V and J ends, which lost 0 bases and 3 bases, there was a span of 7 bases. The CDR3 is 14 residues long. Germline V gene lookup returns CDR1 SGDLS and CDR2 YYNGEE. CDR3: CASSVGGLGNTIYF. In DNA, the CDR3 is TGTGCCAGCAGCGTAGGGGGGCTTGGAAACACCATATATTTT.

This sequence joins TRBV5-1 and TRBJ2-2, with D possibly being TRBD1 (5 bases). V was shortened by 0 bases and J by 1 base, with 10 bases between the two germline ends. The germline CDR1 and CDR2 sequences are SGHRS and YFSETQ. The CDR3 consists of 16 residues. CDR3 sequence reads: CASSLARARNTGELFF. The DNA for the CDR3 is TGCGCCAGCAGCTTGGCCAGGGCGAGGAACACCGGGGAGCTGTTTTTT.

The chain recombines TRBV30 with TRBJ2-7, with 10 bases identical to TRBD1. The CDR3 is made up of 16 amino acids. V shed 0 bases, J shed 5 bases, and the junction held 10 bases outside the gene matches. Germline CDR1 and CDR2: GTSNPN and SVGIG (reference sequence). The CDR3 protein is CAWSVGFGTGVHEQYF. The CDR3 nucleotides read TGTGCCTGGAGTGTAGGATTTGGGACAGGGGTCCACGAGCAGTACTTC. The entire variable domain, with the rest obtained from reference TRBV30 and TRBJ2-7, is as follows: SQTIHQWPATLVQPVGSPLSLECTVEGTSNPNLYWYRQAAGRGLQLLFYSVGIGQISSEVPQNLSASRPQDRQFILSSKKLLLSDSGFYLCAWSVGFGTGVHEQYFGPGTRLTVT.

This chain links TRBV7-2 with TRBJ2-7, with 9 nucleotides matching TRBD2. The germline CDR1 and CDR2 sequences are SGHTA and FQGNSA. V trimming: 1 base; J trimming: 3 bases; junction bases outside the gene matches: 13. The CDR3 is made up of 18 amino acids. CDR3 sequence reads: CASSLVAGGPGGDYEQYF. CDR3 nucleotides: TGTGCCAGCAGCTTAGTTGCGGGAGGGCCGGGCGGGGACTACGAGCAGTACTTC.

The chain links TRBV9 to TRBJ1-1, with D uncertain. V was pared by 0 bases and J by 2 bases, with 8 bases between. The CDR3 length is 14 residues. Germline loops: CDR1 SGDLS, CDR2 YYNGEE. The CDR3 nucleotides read TGTGCCAGCAGCGTAGGTCCAGTTAACACTGAAGCTTTCTTT. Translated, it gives CASSVGPVNTEAFF.

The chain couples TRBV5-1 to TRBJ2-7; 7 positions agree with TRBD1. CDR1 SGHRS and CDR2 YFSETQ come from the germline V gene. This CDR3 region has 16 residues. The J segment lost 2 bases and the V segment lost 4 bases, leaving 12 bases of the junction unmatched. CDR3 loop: CASSPGQQFLPYEQYF. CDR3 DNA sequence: TGCGCCAGCAGCCCGGGACAGCAGTTCCTCCCCTACGAGCAGTACTTC.

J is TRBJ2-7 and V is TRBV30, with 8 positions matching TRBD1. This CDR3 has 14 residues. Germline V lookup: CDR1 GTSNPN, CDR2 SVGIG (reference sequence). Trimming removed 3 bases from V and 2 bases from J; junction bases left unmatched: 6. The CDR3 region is CAWRVGDRTYEQYF. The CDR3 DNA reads TGTGCCTGGAGAGTCGGGGACAGGACCTACGAGCAGTACTTC.

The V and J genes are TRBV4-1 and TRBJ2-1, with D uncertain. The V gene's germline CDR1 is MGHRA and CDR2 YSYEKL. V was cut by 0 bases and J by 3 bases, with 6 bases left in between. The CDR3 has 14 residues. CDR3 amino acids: CASSQDGFYNEQFF. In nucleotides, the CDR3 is TGCGCCAGCAGCCAAGACGGGTTCTACAATGAGCAGTTCTTC.